This T cell receptor (beta chain) was sequenced for a study of control samples from healthy donors and cancer patients. Assay used: immunoSEQ multiplex PCR; TCRdb lists only in-frame clones, some missing. The sample lists roughly 100,000 clones; roughly nine tenths were seen once. Sequenced: blood. This TCR was recovered from a young woman in good health.

The CDR3 spells CATATSGSYNEQFF. CDR3 coding DNA: TGTGCCACTGCAACTAGCGGGAGTTACAATGAGCAGTTCTTC. The V and J genes are TRBV5-6 and TRBJ2-1, with TRBD2 matching 11 bases. The CDR3 totals 14 residues. Germline V CDR1 and CDR2: SGHDT, YYEEEE. V lost 9 bases, J lost 4 bases, and 6 bases stayed unmatched.